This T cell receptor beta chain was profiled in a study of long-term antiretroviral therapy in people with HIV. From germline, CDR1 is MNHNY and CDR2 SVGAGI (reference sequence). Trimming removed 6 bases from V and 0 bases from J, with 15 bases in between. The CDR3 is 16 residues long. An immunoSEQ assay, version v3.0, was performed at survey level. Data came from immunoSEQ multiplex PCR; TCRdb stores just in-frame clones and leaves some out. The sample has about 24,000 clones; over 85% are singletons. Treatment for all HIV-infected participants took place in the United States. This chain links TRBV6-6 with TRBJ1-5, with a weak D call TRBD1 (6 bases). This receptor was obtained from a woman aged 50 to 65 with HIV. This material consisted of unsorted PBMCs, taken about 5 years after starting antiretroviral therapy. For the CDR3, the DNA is TGTGCCAGCAGACCGAACAGGGTCAATAGCAATCAGCCCCAGCATTTT. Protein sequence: CASRPNRVNSNQPQHF.